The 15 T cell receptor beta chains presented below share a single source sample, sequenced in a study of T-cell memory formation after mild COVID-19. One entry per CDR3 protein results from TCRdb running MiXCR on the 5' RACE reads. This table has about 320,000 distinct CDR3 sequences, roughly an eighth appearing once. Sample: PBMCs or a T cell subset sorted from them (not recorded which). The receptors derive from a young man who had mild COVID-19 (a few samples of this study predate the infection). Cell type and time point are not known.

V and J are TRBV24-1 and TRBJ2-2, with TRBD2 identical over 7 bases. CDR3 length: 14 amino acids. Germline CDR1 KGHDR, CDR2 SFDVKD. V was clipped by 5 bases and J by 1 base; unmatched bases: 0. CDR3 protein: CATSGGGNTGELFF. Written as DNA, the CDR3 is TGTGCCACCAGTGGCGGGGGGAACACCGGGGAGCTGTTTTTT.

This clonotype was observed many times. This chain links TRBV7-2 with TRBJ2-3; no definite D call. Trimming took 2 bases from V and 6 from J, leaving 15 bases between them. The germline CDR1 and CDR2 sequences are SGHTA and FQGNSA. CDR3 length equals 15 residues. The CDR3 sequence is CASSLLGRLDDTQYF. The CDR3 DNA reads TGTGCCAGCAGCTTATTAGGCAGGCTGGATGATACGCAGTATTTT.

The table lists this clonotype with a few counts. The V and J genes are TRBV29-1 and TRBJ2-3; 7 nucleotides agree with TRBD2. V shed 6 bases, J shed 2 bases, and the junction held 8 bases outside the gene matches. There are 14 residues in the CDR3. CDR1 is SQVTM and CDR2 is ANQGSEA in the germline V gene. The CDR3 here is CSVPKAGDTDTQYF. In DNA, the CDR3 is TGCAGCGTCCCCAAGGCGGGGGACACAGATACGCAGTATTTT.

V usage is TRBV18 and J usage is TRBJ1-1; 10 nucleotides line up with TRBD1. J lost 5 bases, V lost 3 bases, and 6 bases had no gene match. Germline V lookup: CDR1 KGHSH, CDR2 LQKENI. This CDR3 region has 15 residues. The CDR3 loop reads CASSPDRGPETEAFF. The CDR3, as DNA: TGTGCCAGCTCACCCGACAGGGGGCCGGAGACTGAAGCTTTCTTT. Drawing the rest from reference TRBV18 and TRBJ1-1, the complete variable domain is NAGVMQNPRHLVRRRGQEARLRCSPMKGHSHVYWYRQLPEEGLKFMVYLQKENIIDESGMPKERFSAEFPKEGPSILRIQQVVRGDSAAYFCASSPDRGPETEAFFGQGTRLTVV.

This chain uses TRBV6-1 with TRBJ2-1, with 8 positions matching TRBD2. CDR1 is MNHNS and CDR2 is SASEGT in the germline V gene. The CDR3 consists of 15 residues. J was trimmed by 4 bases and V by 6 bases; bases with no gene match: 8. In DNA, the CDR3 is TGTGCCAGCAGGGTCGGGGGGGGAAGGTACAATGAGCAGTTCTTC. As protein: CASRVGGGRYNEQFF.

The CDR3 DNA reads as TGTGCCAGCAGCCCAAGAATTCTAGCGGCGACCCAGTACTTC. Protein product: CASSPRILAATQYF. This chain uses TRBV9 with TRBJ2-5, with 7 bases identical to TRBD2. V shed 4 bases and J 7 bases; nucleotides not matched to a gene: 10. CDR3 length equals 14 residues. CDR1 and CDR2 (germline): SGDLS, YYNGEE.

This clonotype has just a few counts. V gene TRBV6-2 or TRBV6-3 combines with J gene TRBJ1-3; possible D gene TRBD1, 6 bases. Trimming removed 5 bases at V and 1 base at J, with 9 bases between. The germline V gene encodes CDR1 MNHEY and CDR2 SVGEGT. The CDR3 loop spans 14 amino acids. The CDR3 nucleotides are TGTGCCAGCAGTCCGGGACATTCTGGAAACACCATATATTTT. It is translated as CASSPGHSGNTIYF.

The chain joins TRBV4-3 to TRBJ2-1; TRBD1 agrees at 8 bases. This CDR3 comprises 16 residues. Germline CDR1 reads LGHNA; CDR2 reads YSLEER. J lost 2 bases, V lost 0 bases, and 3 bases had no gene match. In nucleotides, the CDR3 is TGCGCCAGCAGCCAAGATTCACAGGGGGCCTACAATGAGCAGTTCTTC. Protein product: CASSQDSQGAYNEQFF.

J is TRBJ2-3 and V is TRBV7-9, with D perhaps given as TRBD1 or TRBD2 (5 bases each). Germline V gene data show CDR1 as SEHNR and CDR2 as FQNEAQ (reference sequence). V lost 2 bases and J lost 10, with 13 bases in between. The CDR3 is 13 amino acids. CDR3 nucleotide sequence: TGTGCCAGCAGCTTATCCCTACTAGGGGCGCAGTATTTT. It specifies CASSLSLLGAQYF.

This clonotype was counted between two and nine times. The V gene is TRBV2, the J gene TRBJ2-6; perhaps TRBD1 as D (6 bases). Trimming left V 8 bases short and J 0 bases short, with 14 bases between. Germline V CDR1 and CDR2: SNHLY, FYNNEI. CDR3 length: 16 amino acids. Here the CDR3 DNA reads TGTGCCAGCGTGTATGACAGGACCTCTGGGGCCAACGTCCTGACTTTC. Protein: CASVYDRTSGANVLTF.

The DNA for the CDR3 is TGTGCCAGCAGTTCTAGGGCAGGAGCCACTGAAGCTTTCTTT. Amino acids: CASSSRAGATEAFF. J is TRBJ1-1 and V is TRBV12-3 or TRBV12-4; D is uncertain. Between the trimmed V and J ends, which lost 4 bases and 4 bases, there was a span of 13 bases. This CDR3 spans 14 amino acids.

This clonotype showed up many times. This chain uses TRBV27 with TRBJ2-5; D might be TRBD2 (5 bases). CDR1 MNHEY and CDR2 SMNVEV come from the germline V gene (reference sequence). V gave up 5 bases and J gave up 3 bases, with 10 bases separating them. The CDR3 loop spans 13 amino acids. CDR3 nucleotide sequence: TGTGCCAGCAGTGTAAGGCGGGAAGAGACCCAGTACTTC. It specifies CASSVRREETQYF.

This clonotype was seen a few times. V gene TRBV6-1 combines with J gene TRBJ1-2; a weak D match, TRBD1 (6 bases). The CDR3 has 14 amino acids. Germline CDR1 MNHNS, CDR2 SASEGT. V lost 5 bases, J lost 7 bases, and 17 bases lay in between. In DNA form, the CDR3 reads TGTGCCAGCAGTCGGAAGGAAGGACAGACTGGCTACACCTTC. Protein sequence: CASSRKEGQTGYTF.

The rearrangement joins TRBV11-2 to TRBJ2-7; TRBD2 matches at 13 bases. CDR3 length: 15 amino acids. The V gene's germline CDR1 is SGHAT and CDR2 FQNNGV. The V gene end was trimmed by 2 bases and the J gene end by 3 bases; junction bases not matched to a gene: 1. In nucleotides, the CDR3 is TGTGCCAGCAGCTTACGGACTAGCGGGAGCTACGAGCAGTACTTC. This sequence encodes CASSLRTSGSYEQYF.

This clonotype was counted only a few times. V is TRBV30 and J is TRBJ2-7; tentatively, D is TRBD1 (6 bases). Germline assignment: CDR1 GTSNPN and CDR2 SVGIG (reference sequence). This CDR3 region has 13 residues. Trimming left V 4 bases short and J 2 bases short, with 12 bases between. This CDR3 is CAWTAGVPYEQYF. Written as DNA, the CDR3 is TGTGCCTGGACTGCAGGGGTCCCCTACGAGCAGTACTTC.